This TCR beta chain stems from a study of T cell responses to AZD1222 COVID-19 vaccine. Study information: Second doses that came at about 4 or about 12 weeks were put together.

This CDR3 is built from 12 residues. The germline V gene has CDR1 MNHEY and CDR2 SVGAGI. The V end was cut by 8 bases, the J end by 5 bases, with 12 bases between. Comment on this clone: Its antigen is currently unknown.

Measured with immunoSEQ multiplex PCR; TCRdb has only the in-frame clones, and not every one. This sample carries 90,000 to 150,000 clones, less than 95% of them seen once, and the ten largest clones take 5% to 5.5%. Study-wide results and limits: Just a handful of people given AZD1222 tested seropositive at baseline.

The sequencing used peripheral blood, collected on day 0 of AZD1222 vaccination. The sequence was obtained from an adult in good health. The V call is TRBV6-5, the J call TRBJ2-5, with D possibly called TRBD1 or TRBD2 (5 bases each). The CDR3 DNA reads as TGTGCCAGCGGGACCCCAGGCGAGACCCAGTACTTC. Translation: CASGTPGETQYF.